Below are 20 T cell receptor beta chains sequenced from a single sample in a study of early T cells in non-severe SARS-CoV-2 infection. TCRdb used MiXCR to reprocess the 5' RACE reads, holding one entry per CDR3 protein. The top ten clones hold approximately 6% of a sample with around 94,000 distinct CDR3 sequences, around 14% of them seen once. Sequenced: whole blood. These TCRs come from an adult who was a healthcare worker with PCR-confirmed SARS-CoV-2 infection or an uninfected control (not recorded which).

This clonotype appeared a few times. V is TRBV6-1 and J is TRBJ1-1, with unresolved D. Trimming pared 4 bases from V and 3 bases from J, leaving 6 bases between. The CDR3 is 12 amino acids. CDR1 MNHNS and CDR2 SASEGT come from the germline V gene. Written as DNA, the CDR3 is TGTGCCAGCAGTGCTGGGTACACTGAAGCTTTCTTT. Its translation: CASSAGYTEAFF.

The CDR3 loop reads CASSPGQPGGSYNEQFF. The CDR3, as DNA: TGTGCCAGCTCACCCGGACAGCCGGGGGGATCCTACAATGAGCAGTTCTTC. V and J are TRBV18 and TRBJ2-1; tentative D call: TRBD2 (7 bases). Germline CDR1 KGHSH, CDR2 LQKENI. V lost 3 bases and J 1 base, leaving 16 bases between the germline ends. The CDR3 length is 17 residues.

The genes are TRBV7-3 and TRBJ2-3; 10 bases align to TRBD1. The V gene's germline CDR1 is SGHTA and CDR2 FQGTGA. J gave up 3 bases and V 5 bases, and 5 bases lay outside the gene matches. The CDR3 contains 15 residues. The CDR3 DNA is TGTGCCAGCAGCCAGGGACAGGGGAGGACAGATACGCAGTATTTT. Its protein product is CASSQGQGRTDTQYF. The full variable domain, completed using reference TRBV7-3 and TRBJ2-3, is GAGVSQTPSNKVTEKGKYVELRCDPISGHTALYWYRQSLGQGPEFLIYFQGTGAADDSGLPNDRFFAVRPEGSVSTLKIQRTERGDSAVYLCASSQGQGRTDTQYFGPGTRLTVL.

The rearrangement links TRBV20-1 to TRBJ1-1; D is undetermined. V dropped 4 bases and J dropped 0 bases, with 9 bases sitting between them. Germline CDR1 is DFQATT and CDR2 is SNEGSKA (reference sequence). CDR3 length: 13 amino acids. The DNA of the CDR3 is TGCAGTGCTACTGAACCGGTGAACACTGAAGCTTTCTTT. Amino acids: CSATEPVNTEAFF.

This clonotype was detected ten times or more. The gene calls are TRBV7-8 and TRBJ2-1; possible D gene TRBD2, 6 bases. CDR3 length equals 15 residues. Deletions cut 1 base from V and 3 bases from J, with 10 bases between. Germline CDR1 reads SGHVS; CDR2 reads FQNEAQ. CDR3 coding DNA: TGTGCCAGCAGCTTAGATGGGACTTTCTACAATGAGCAGTTCTTC. Translation: CASSLDGTFYNEQFF.

The CDR3 spells CASSPPRWATDTQYF. The CDR3 DNA sequence: TGTGCCAGCTCACCACCCCGCTGGGCCACAGATACGCAGTATTTT. The gene calls are TRBV18 and TRBJ2-3; D call uncertain. Trimming pared 0 bases from V and 2 bases from J, leaving 9 bases between. The CDR3 runs to 15 residues. CDR1 is KGHSH, CDR2 LQKENI, per germline.

Many counts were recorded for this clonotype. This sequence joins TRBV2 and TRBJ2-6, with D perhaps matching TRBD2 (5 bases). Germline values: CDR1 SNHLY, CDR2 FYNNEI. Trimming pared 2 bases from V and 0 bases from J, leaving 11 bases between. This CDR3 is built from 17 residues. CDR3 amino acids: CASSERGAVSGANVLTF. The DNA for the CDR3 is TGTGCCAGCAGTGAAAGAGGAGCGGTCTCTGGGGCCAACGTCCTGACTTTC.

At least ten counts were recorded for this clonotype. This CDR3 reads CSARPPVSEGSRGEQYF. The CDR3 DNA reads TGCAGTGCTAGACCCCCGGTCTCGGAGGGGAGCCGGGGAGAGCAGTACTTC. The chain employs TRBV20-1 and TRBJ2-7; D may be TRBD2 (6 bases). Trimming took 2 bases from V and 7 from J, leaving 27 bases between them. Looked up from germline, CDR1 is DFQATT and CDR2 is SNEGSKA (reference sequence). The CDR3 has 17 residues.

The table lists this clonotype with many counts. This chain uses TRBV28 with TRBJ1-5; TRBD1 aligns across 12 bases. Germline-derived CDR1 and CDR2 are MDHEN and SYDVKM. CDR3 length: 17 amino acids. V trimming: 5 bases; J trimming: 3 bases; junction bases outside the gene matches: 8. In nucleotides, the CDR3 is TGTGCCAGCAGTGCCCATGGGACAGGGGGCCTCAATCAGCCCCAGCATTTT. Translated, it gives CASSAHGTGGLNQPQHF.

The chain links TRBV4-1 to TRBJ2-1; D call uncertain. This CDR3 is built from 16 residues. V was clipped by 1 base and J by 0 bases, with 10 bases between them. Germline CDR1 reads MGHRA; CDR2 reads YSYEKL. For the CDR3, the DNA is TGCGCCAGCAGCCAAGGGAGATGGGGCTCCTACAATGAGCAGTTCTTC. Amino acid sequence: CASSQGRWGSYNEQFF.

The chain recombines TRBV4-3 with TRBJ2-1; 7 nucleotides agree with TRBD2. CDR1 is LGHNA, CDR2 YSLEER, per germline. This CDR3 is built from 18 residues. The V gene end was trimmed by 1 base and the J gene end by 2 bases; junction bases not matched to a gene: 11. CDR3 coding DNA: TGCGCCAGCAGCCAAGCCCCCGCGGGGGAGCGGCCCTACAATGAGCAGTTCTTC. This codes for CASSQAPAGERPYNEQFF.

This clonotype was counted a few times. The chain links TRBV7-2 to TRBJ2-1; D is perhaps TRBD2 (5 bases). CDR1 SGHTA and CDR2 FQGNSA come from the germline V gene. CDR3 size: 13 residues. V lost 7 bases, J lost 9 bases, and 16 bases lay in between. The chain's CDR3 is CASKGVVASEQFF. The CDR3 nucleotides are TGTGCCAGCAAGGGAGTAGTAGCGAGTGAGCAGTTCTTC.

This clonotype was counted a few times. The chain couples TRBV4-1 to TRBJ2-2; possibly TRBD2 for D (6 bases). Trimming took 3 bases from V and 5 from J, leaving 10 bases between them. The CDR3 totals 14 residues. Looked up from germline, CDR1 is MGHRA and CDR2 is YSYEKL. CDR3 region: CASSHGSGTGELFF. The CDR3 bases are TGCGCCAGCAGCCACGGGAGCGGGACCGGGGAGCTGTTTTTT.

The rearrangement joins TRBV5-4 to TRBJ2-3, with 10 bases aligning to TRBD2. The CDR3 loop spans 16 amino acids. The germline gives CDR1 SGHNT, CDR2 YYREEE (reference sequence). J lost 1 base, V lost 0 bases, and 2 bases had no gene match. Written as DNA, the CDR3 is TGTGCCAGCAGCTTGGACCTAGCGGGAGGCACAGATACGCAGTATTTT. Translated: CASSLDLAGGTDTQYF.

The chain joins TRBV28 to TRBJ1-6; TRBD1 might be the D (6 bases). With 5 bases removed from V and 7 bases from J, the gap between germline ends came to 18 bases. The CDR3 runs to 16 residues. Germline assignment: CDR1 MDHEN and CDR2 SYDVKM. The CDR3 loop is CASSRDLQGMNSPLHF. DNA for the CDR3: TGTGCCAGCAGTCGCGACTTACAGGGTATGAATTCACCCCTCCACTTT.

V is TRBV7-3 and J is TRBJ1-1; a weak D match, TRBD1 (5 bases). V dropped 2 bases and J dropped 2 bases, with 15 bases sitting between them. The CDR3 is made up of 16 amino acids. From germline, CDR1 is SGHTA and CDR2 FQGTGA. The DNA for the CDR3 is TGTGCCAGCAGCTTAGGTGTAGGACACCGAAACACTGAAGCTTTCTTT. Translation: CASSLGVGHRNTEAFF.

This clonotype was seen ten or more times. V gene TRBV4-1 combines with J gene TRBJ2-1, with D hard to call. Trimming cost V 0 bases and J 4 bases, with 4 bases left between them. Germline values: CDR1 MGHRA, CDR2 YSYEKL. The CDR3 runs to 13 residues. In DNA, the CDR3 is TGCGCCAGCAGCCAAGAACCGTACAATGAGCAGTTCTTC. It is translated as CASSQEPYNEQFF.

This clonotype was recorded many times. The chain combines TRBV20-1 with TRBJ1-2; the D is unclear. The length of the CDR3 is 12 residues. Between the trimmed V and J ends, which lost 3 bases and 3 bases, there was a span of 8 bases. The germline CDR1 and CDR2 sequences are DFQATT and SNEGSKA (reference sequence). The CDR3 DNA follows: TGCAGTGCTAGCGGGCAGCACTATGGCTACACCTTC. Translating it yields CSASGQHYGYTF.

The chain employs TRBV11-2 and TRBJ2-3; either TRBD1 or TRBD2 may fit D (5 bases each). Trimming pared 5 bases from V and 13 bases from J, leaving 10 bases between. Germline V gene data show CDR1 as SGHAT and CDR2 as FQNNGV. The CDR3 contains 10 residues. CDR3 in DNA: TGTGCCAGCAGCGGGACCCGGGAGTATTTT. Protein product: CASSGTREYF.

V gene TRBV27 combines with J gene TRBJ2-1, with 13 positions matching TRBD2. The CDR3 consists of 14 residues. The V and J ends lost 9 bases and 9 bases, in that order; junction bases with no gene match: 8. CDR1 is MNHEY and CDR2 is SMNVEV in the germline V gene (reference sequence). DNA of the CDR3: TGTGCCAGTCACGCCGGACTAGCGGGAGCTGAGCAGTTCTTC. Protein sequence: CASHAGLAGAEQFF.